What follows is one T cell receptor beta chain and its context. Its target is not known. This record belongs to a study of cytomegalovirus exposure and HLA in healthy donors. When sampled, the donors appeared nominally healthy, though they likely had unrecorded immune exposures. This CDR3 is built from 13 residues. V lost 5 bases and J 6 bases, leaving 12 bases between the germline ends. Germline CDR1 SGHNT, CDR2 YENEEA. PCR primers comprised 60 Vbeta and 13 Jbeta primers. Sequenced by immunoSEQ multiplex PCR; TCRdb stores in-frame clones only, minus some. The repertoire holds around 150,000 clones, with about 72% as singletons. Study-wide results and caveats: A missense DCLRE1C variant was associated with V- and J-gene trimming of TCR beta chains in a later analysis, and an independent cohort replicated the association. Three of the chains that were CMV-associated were confirmed in vitro to be specific for CMV antigens.

The TCR comes from a male donor in good health and CMV-seronegative. The V gene is TRBV11-3, the J gene TRBJ2-3; no firm D call. The sample consisted of PBMCs. CDR3 nucleotides: TGTGCCAGCAGCCCCCGGTTTCCGGATACGCAGTATTTT. Translated, it gives CASSPRFPDTQYF. The complete variable domain, with remaining parts taken from reference TRBV11-3 and TRBJ2-3, reads EAGVVQSPRYKIIEKKQPVAFWCNPISGHNTLYWYLQNLGQGPELLIRYENEEAVDDSQLPKDRFSAERLKGVDSTLKIQPAELGDSAVYLCASSPRFPDTQYFGPGTRLTVL.